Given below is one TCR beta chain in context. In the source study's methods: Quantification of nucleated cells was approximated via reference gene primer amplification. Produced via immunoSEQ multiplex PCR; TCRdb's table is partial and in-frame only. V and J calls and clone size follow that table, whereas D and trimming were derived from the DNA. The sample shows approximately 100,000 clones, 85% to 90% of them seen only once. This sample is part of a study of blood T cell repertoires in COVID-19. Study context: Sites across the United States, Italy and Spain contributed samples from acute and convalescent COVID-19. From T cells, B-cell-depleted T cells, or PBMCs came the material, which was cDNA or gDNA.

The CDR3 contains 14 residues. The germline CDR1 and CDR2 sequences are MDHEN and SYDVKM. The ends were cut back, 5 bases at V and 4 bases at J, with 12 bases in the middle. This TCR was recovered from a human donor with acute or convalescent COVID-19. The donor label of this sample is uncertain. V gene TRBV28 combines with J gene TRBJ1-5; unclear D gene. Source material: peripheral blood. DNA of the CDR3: TGTGCCAGCAGTCCCCCGGTCAGGAATCAGCCCCAGCATTTT. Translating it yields CASSPPVRNQPQHF.